This T cell receptor (beta chain) derives from a study of early T cells in non-severe SARS-CoV-2 infection. Study-wide context: Sequencing of unsorted whole blood was done on bulk RNA, leaving chains unpaired. Study results and limitations: Anti-spike CD8 responses were favored by VDJdb matching, which missed private and CD4 specificities.

This clonotype was seen many times. Its specificity is unknown. V trimming: 4 bases; J trimming: 2 bases; junction bases outside the gene matches: 9. Germline-derived CDR1 and CDR2 are GTSNPN and SVGIG (reference sequence). CDR3 size: 15 residues. The TCR library protocol was used to attach unique molecular identifiers. These identifiers were attached to individual cDNA molecules. MiXCR, applied by TCRdb to the 5' RACE reads, yields one record per CDR3 protein. The data hold about 69,000 distinct CDR3 sequences, with over 9.5% observed a single time. This receptor was obtained from an adult who was a healthcare worker with PCR-confirmed SARS-CoV-2 infection or an uninfected control (not recorded which). Sample: whole blood, taken at baseline. The V call is TRBV30, the J call TRBJ2-3, with 7 bases fitting TRBD2. CDR3 DNA: TGTGCCTGGACTAAGCTAGCGGATAACACAGATACGCAGTATTTT. It is translated as CAWTKLADNTDTQYF.